This T cell receptor (beta chain) appears in the sequencing data of a study of T cell responses to AZD1222 COVID-19 vaccine. V gave up 3 bases and J gave up 3 bases, with 7 bases separating them. The CDR3 extends over 13 amino acids. The count of this clone is one. Its antigen is unknown. Study-wide results and caveats: Across the whole spike, CD4 TCRs peaked at regions 160-218 and 743-854. White British donors predominated, females outnumbered males, and clonal diversity was possibly underestimated.

Repertoires were generated with immunoSEQ multiplex PCR, while TCRdb's copy carries only in-frame clones and drops some. The table records around 110,000 clones, 75% to 90% of them present only once. This chain joins TRBV12-3 or TRBV12-4 and TRBJ2-3; D is uncertain. The TCR was taken from an adult in good health. The input for sequencing was peripheral blood, taken on day 0 of AZD1222 vaccination. The chain's CDR3 is CASSFAATDTQYF. CDR3 nucleotide sequence: TGTGCCAGCAGTTTTGCCGCGACAGATACGCAGTATTTT.